The 31 T cell receptor beta chains presented below share a single source sample, sequenced in a study of T cells in Graves' hyperthyroidism and ophthalmopathy. The source material, RNA transcripts, was used to amplify TCR beta CDR3 regions. TCR CDR3 regions were first amplified by RT-PCR with HTBI primers. TCRdb itself ran the multiplex PCR reads through MiXCR, one entry per CDR3 protein. The sample has 300,000 to 450,000 distinct CDR3 sequences, 17% seen once; the top ten hold around 35%. Input material: blood. The origin of the receptors is a woman aged 25 to 39 with Graves' hyperthyroidism that later progressed to Graves' ophthalmopathy.

Ten or more counts support this clonotype. The chain combines TRBV18 with TRBJ2-7; 13 nucleotides agree with TRBD2. J gave up 5 bases and V 5 bases, and 6 bases lay outside the gene matches. The CDR3 spans 15 residues. Germline CDR1 is KGHSH and CDR2 is LQKENI. This chain's CDR3 is CASSSGTSGIDEQYF. The CDR3 coding sequence is TGTGCCAGCTCAAGCGGGACTAGCGGGATCGACGAGCAGTACTTC. Full variable domain (missing parts from reference TRBV18 and TRBJ2-7): NAGVMQNPRHLVRRRGQEARLRCSPMKGHSHVYWYRQLPEEGLKFMVYLQKENIIDESGMPKERFSAEFPKEGPSILRIQQVVRGDSAAYFCASSSGTSGIDEQYFGPGTRLTVT.

This clonotype came up a few times. The gene calls are TRBV19 and TRBJ2-7, with 8 nucleotides matching TRBD1. This CDR3 is built from 11 residues. Germline assignment: CDR1 LNHDA and CDR2 SQIVND (reference sequence). The CDR3 DNA follows: TGTTCGCGGGACAGGCCCTACGAGCAGTACTTC. Residues: CSRDRPYEQYF.

This clonotype was observed a few times. The chain has TRBV5-1 and TRBJ2-1; D is perhaps TRBD2 (5 bases). There are 16 residues in the CDR3. V shed 4 bases and J shed 5 bases, with 19 bases lying between them. Germline CDR1 and CDR2: SGHRS and YFSETQ. Written as DNA, the CDR3 is TGCGCCAGCAGCCCATTGGACTGGATTAAGCACAATGAGCAGTTCTTC. Amino acids: CASSPLDWIKHNEQFF.

The chain recombines TRBV15 with TRBJ2-1, with 15 bases matching TRBD2. Germline lookup yields CDR1 LNHNV and CDR2 YYDKDF (reference sequence). The J segment lost 10 bases and the V segment lost 0 bases, leaving 4 bases of the junction unmatched. The CDR3 contains 16 residues. The CDR3 coding sequence is TGTGCCACCAGCAGAGACCTGGGACTAGCGGGAGGAGAGCAGTTCTTC. Translated, it gives CATSRDLGLAGGEQFF.

This clonotype was observed many times. The chain uses TRBV5-1 and TRBJ2-7; TRBD1 aligns across 9 bases. CDR1 SGHRS and CDR2 YFSETQ come from the germline V gene. The ends lost 4 bases at V and 7 bases at J; junction bases unmatched: 3. This CDR3 region has 12 residues. CDR3: CASSLGQGEQYF. CDR3 in DNA: TGCGCCAGCAGCCTGGGACAGGGTGAGCAGTACTTC.

The chain uses TRBV20-1 and TRBJ2-1; perhaps TRBD1 as D (7 bases). The CDR3 is 16 residues long. With 0 bases removed from V and 3 bases from J, the gap between germline ends came to 15 bases. Germline CDR1 and CDR2: DFQATT and SNEGSKA (reference sequence). The CDR3 sequence is CSARDHRQGGYNEQFF. Written as DNA, the CDR3 is TGCAGTGCTAGAGATCACCGGCAGGGGGGCTACAATGAGCAGTTCTTC.

The V and J genes are TRBV14 and TRBJ2-7, with TRBD2 identical over 11 bases. This CDR3 has 18 residues. The V gene end was trimmed by 2 bases and the J gene end by 2 bases; junction bases not matched to a gene: 11. Germline V gives CDR1 SGHDN, CDR2 FVKESK. CDR3 amino acids: CASSQKGVLAGGPYEQYF. CDR3 DNA: TGTGCCAGCAGCCAAAAAGGGGTTCTAGCGGGAGGTCCCTACGAGCAGTACTTC.

The chain recombines TRBV7-8 with TRBJ2-3, with 7 bases identical to TRBD2. The CDR3 has 20 amino acids. Germline V gene lookup returns CDR1 SGHVS and CDR2 FQNEAQ. The V and J ends lost 4 bases and 2 bases, in that order; junction bases with no gene match: 21. CDR3 sequence reads: CASSSRPAGLLKRATDTQYF. CDR3 coding DNA: TGTGCCAGCAGCTCTAGGCCAGCGGGATTATTAAAGCGGGCCACAGATACGCAGTATTTT.

This clonotype has ten or more counts. V usage is TRBV11-2 and J usage is TRBJ2-7; 8 nucleotides match TRBD1. The trim removed 1 base at V and 0 bases at J, leaving 5 bases unmatched. Germline V gene sequence: CDR1 SGHAT, CDR2 FQNNGV. The CDR3 is 16 amino acids. The CDR3 region is CASSLGDRSFSYEQYF. The DNA of the CDR3 is TGTGCCAGCAGCTTAGGGGACAGGTCCTTCTCCTACGAGCAGTACTTC. Looking up the rest from reference TRBV11-2 and TRBJ2-7 gives the full variable domain: EAGVAQSPRYKIIEKRQSVAFWCNPISGHATLYWYQQILGQGPKLLIQFQNNGVVDDSQLPKDRFSAERLKGVDSTLKIQPAKLEDSAVYLCASSLGDRSFSYEQYFGPGTRLTVT.

Ten or more counts support this clonotype. The chain employs TRBV19 and TRBJ1-2; no definite D call. The CDR3 has 12 amino acids. The V and J ends lost 4 bases and 5 bases respectively, with 8 bases between them. CDR1 is LNHDA, CDR2 SQIVND, per germline (reference sequence). DNA of the CDR3: TGTGCCAGTAGTACGTCGATTTATGGCTACACCTTC. It translates to CASSTSIYGYTF.

This clonotype has at least ten counts. This sequence joins TRBV27 and TRBJ1-5, with TRBD1 matching 9 bases. Germline assignment: CDR1 MNHEY and CDR2 SMNVEV (reference sequence). This CDR3 contains 17 residues. Germline trimming cut 2 bases from V and 5 bases from J; bases unmatched to any gene: 10. The CDR3: CASSLIGTGMGDQPQHF. CDR3 coding DNA: TGTGCCAGCAGTTTAATCGGGACAGGGATGGGAGATCAGCCCCAGCATTTT.

This sequence joins TRBV11-3 and TRBJ2-1; 7 positions agree with TRBD2. CDR3 length: 15 residues. The V gene end was trimmed by 1 base and the J gene end by 5 bases; junction bases not matched to a gene: 5. Germline-derived CDR1 and CDR2 are SGHNT and YENEEA. The CDR3 spells CASSLVAGADNEQFF. CDR3 in DNA: TGTGCCAGCAGCTTAGTGGCGGGAGCAGACAATGAGCAGTTCTTC. The variable domain in full, with the rest retrieved from reference TRBV11-3 and TRBJ2-1, is EAGVVQSPRYKIIEKKQPVAFWCNPISGHNTLYWYLQNLGQGPELLIRYENEEAVDDSQLPKDRFSAERLKGVDSTLKIQPAELGDSAVYLCASSLVAGADNEQFFGPGTRLTVL.

A word on this clonotype: A much larger clone sits a single nucleotide away, making a read error possible. The chain joins TRBV7-9 to TRBJ2-7; D remains unclear. The germline V gene encodes CDR1 SEHNR and CDR2 FQNEAQ (reference sequence). The CDR3 runs 12 residues. The V end lost 5 bases, the J end lost 3 bases, and 8 bases lay between the germline ends. The CDR3 protein is CASSPLDYEQYF. The CDR3 DNA reads as TGTGCCAGCAGCCCCCTCGACTACGAGCAGTACTTC.

This clonotype came up many times. The gene calls are TRBV2 and TRBJ2-1; TRBD2 aligns across 7 bases. Germline CDR1 and CDR2: SNHLY and FYNNEI. The CDR3 consists of 15 residues. J gave up 5 bases and V 8 bases, and 12 bases lay outside the gene matches. The CDR3 loop is CASGGASGLHNEQFF. The CDR3 coding sequence is TGTGCCAGCGGAGGGGCTAGCGGACTCCACAATGAGCAGTTCTTC.

Comment on this clonotype: A much larger clone differs from this one at a single base, so this may be a read error. The rearrangement joins TRBV18 to TRBJ2-3, with TRBD1 identical over 7 bases. Germline loops: CDR1 KGHSH, CDR2 LQKENI. The CDR3 sequence is 15 residues long. CDR3 in amino acids: CAGSRSTGSTDTQYF. DNA for the CDR3: TGTGCCGGCTCACGATCGACAGGGAGCACAGATACGCAGTATTTT. Full variable domain (rest looked up from reference TRBV18 and TRBJ2-3): NAGVMQNPRHLVRRRGQEARLRCSPMKGHSHVYWYRQLPEEGLKFMVYLQKENIIDESGMPKERFSAEFPKEGPSILRIQQVVRGDSAAYFCAGSRSTGSTDTQYFGPGTRLTVL.

J is TRBJ1-2 and V is TRBV12-3 or TRBV12-4; no definite D call. The CDR3 extends over 12 amino acids. Trimming left V 8 bases short and J 3 bases short, with 10 bases between. The CDR3 DNA sequence: TGTGCCAGCTGTGACCAGTACTATGGCTACACCTTC. This sequence encodes CASCDQYYGYTF.

Of note for this clonotype: A read error may be the cause here, since a much bigger clone is one base away. The chain employs TRBV29-1 and TRBJ2-7; no clear D. This CDR3 region has 14 residues. CDR1 is SQVTM and CDR2 is ANQGSEA in the germline V gene. Trimming removed 4 bases at V and 0 bases at J, with 13 bases between. In DNA, the CDR3 is TGCAGCGTTGTTGGGCAGAGGAGCTCCTACGAGCAGTACTTC. Its protein product is CSVVGQRSSYEQYF.

In this sample, this clonotype turned up many times. The chain employs TRBV27 and TRBJ2-1; D may be TRBD2 (6 bases). V lost 3 bases and J 5 bases, leaving 11 bases between the germline ends. Germline CDR1 and CDR2: MNHEY and SMNVEV (reference sequence). The CDR3 contains 14 residues. The CDR3 nucleotides are TGTGCCAGCAGTTTCGTGGAGGGTAACAATGAGCAGTTCTTC. This translates into CASSFVEGNNEQFF.

This chain connects TRBV6-2 or TRBV6-3 to TRBJ2-1, with 8 bases identical to TRBD2. CDR3 size: 15 residues. J lost 12 bases, V lost 3 bases, and 13 bases had no gene match. The V gene's germline CDR1 is MNHEY and CDR2 SVGEGT. CDR3: CASSYPSSGRRAQFF. As DNA, the CDR3 is TGTGCCAGCAGTTATCCCTCGAGCGGGAGAAGGGCGCAGTTCTTC.

The chain recombines TRBV11-2 with TRBJ2-1; 8 bases match TRBD2. CDR1 and CDR2 (germline): SGHAT, FQNNGV. J gave up 6 bases and V 4 bases, and 11 bases lay outside the gene matches. This CDR3 spans 16 amino acids. The CDR3 DNA reads TGTGCCAGCAGCTCCCTACGAGCGGGAGTAGGCAATGAGCAGTTCTTC. Its translation: CASSSLRAGVGNEQFF. The full variable domain, rest sourced from reference TRBV11-2 and TRBJ2-1, is EAGVAQSPRYKIIEKRQSVAFWCNPISGHATLYWYQQILGQGPKLLIQFQNNGVVDDSQLPKDRFSAERLKGVDSTLKIQPAKLEDSAVYLCASSSLRAGVGNEQFFGPGTRLTVL.

This clonotype has a handful of counts. This chain joins TRBV20-1 and TRBJ1-5, with 7 bases fitting TRBD1. This CDR3 comprises 16 residues. V shed 2 bases, J shed 7 bases, and the junction held 14 bases outside the gene matches. In germline, CDR1 is DFQATT, CDR2 SNEGSKA (reference sequence). CDR3 sequence: CSARPARDRVGQPQHF. CDR3 nucleotide sequence: TGCAGTGCTAGACCAGCGCGTGACAGGGTGGGCCAGCCCCAGCATTTT.

This chain uses TRBV4-1 with TRBJ1-6; D unclear. V lost 1 base and J 9 bases, leaving 13 bases between the germline ends. Germline V CDR1 and CDR2: MGHRA, YSYEKL. This CDR3 is 15 amino acids long. Written as DNA, the CDR3 is TGCGCCAGCAGCCAAGTTGCGGGAGGAGGTTCACCCCTCCACTTT. Its protein product is CASSQVAGGGSPLHF.

The rearrangement uses TRBV11-1 and TRBJ2-4; D may be TRBD2 (5 bases). V lost 1 base and J lost 6, with 13 bases in between. Germline V lookup: CDR1 SGHAT, CDR2 FQDESV (reference sequence). This CDR3 is built from 15 residues. Here the CDR3 DNA reads TGTGCCAGCAGCTTAGTGACGGGGAGTGTAAACATTCAGTACTTC. Amino acid sequence: CASSLVTGSVNIQYF.

This clonotype was found many times. This sequence joins TRBV28 and TRBJ1-2, with D possibly matching TRBD1 (5 bases). Germline V gives CDR1 MDHEN, CDR2 SYDVKM. V dropped 4 bases and J dropped 3 bases, with 12 bases sitting between them. CDR3 length equals 14 residues. CDR3 region: CASSWDSSDYGYTF. CDR3 nucleotides: TGTGCCAGCAGTTGGGACTCATCGGACTATGGCTACACCTTC.

Notes on this clonotype: At one boundary the junction diverges from the germline segment, which might be a read error. V usage is TRBV20-1 and J usage is TRBJ2-1; TRBD2 matches 15 bases. This CDR3 is 19 amino acids long. In germline, CDR1 is DFQATT, CDR2 SNEGSKA (reference sequence). The CDR3 coding sequence is TGCAGTGCCCTTGCTTCCGGACTAGCGGGAGGGAACCCCTACGATGAGCAGTTCTTC. Protein sequence: CSALASGLAGGNPYDEQFF.

The sample holds a few counts of this clonotype. The gene calls are TRBV19 and TRBJ2-5; TRBD1 matches at 12 bases. V gave up 5 bases and J gave up 5 bases; unmatched junction bases: 6. CDR1 LNHDA and CDR2 SQIVND come from the germline V gene (reference sequence). CDR3 size: 15 residues. CDR3 amino acids: CASSLWDRGLETQYF. CDR3 nucleotide sequence: TGTGCCAGTAGTCTCTGGGACAGGGGGCTGGAGACCCAGTACTTC.

This clonotype has a count of ten or more. The chain couples TRBV19 to TRBJ2-7, with TRBD1 identical over 7 bases. After removal of 4 bases from V and 4 bases from J, the junction contained 7 bases not matched to a gene. Germline assignment: CDR1 LNHDA and CDR2 SQIVND (reference sequence). CDR3 length equals 14 residues. CDR3 sequence reads: CASSNRDSVYEQYF. DNA for the CDR3: TGTGCCAGTAGTAACCGGGACAGCGTATACGAGCAGTACTTC.

This clonotype was picked up a small number of times. CDR3 in amino acids: CASSPTQGAYEQYF. The CDR3 bases are TGCGCCAGCAGCCCTACACAGGGGGCCTACGAGCAGTACTTC. The V gene is TRBV5-1, the J gene TRBJ2-7; 8 bases line up with TRBD1. Germline CDR1 and CDR2: SGHRS and YFSETQ. The CDR3 totals 14 residues. Trimming took 4 bases from V and 2 from J; bases not matched to a gene: 5.

This clonotype was detected a few times. The V gene is TRBV4-1, the J gene TRBJ1-1; D remains unclear. The CDR3 runs 15 residues. The V and J ends lost 0 bases and 3 bases respectively, with 11 bases between them. Germline V gene sequence: CDR1 MGHRA, CDR2 YSYEKL. This CDR3 reads CASSQDARTYTEAFF. In DNA form, the CDR3 reads TGCGCCAGCAGCCAAGATGCCCGGACTTACACTGAAGCTTTCTTT.

At least ten counts were recorded for this clonotype. CDR3 bases: TGTGCCAGCAGCTTAGGACTAGCGGCAGGTAATGAGCAGTTCTTC. This encodes CASSLGLAAGNEQFF. This rearrangement joins TRBV11-3 to TRBJ2-1; the match to TRBD2 covers 9 bases. This CDR3 is 15 amino acids long. Germline CDR1 is SGHNT and CDR2 is YENEEA. V lost 1 base and J lost 7; bases outside the gene matches: 5.

This clonotype was recorded at least ten times. The chain carries TRBV12-3 or TRBV12-4 and TRBJ2-1, with D unclear. The CDR3 loop spans 13 amino acids. V was pared by 6 bases and J by 8 bases, with 14 bases between. The CDR3 loop is CASRLSPLHEQFF. CDR3 sequence (DNA): TGTGCCAGCAGACTCTCGCCATTACATGAGCAGTTCTTC.